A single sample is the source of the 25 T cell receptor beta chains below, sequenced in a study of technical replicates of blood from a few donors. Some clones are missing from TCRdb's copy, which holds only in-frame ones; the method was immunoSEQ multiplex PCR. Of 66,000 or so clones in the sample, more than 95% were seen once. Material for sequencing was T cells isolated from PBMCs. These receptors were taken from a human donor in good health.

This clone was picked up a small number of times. The CDR3 loop reads CSGVSGRGGPEQFF. As DNA, the CDR3 is TGCAGCGGTGTAAGCGGGAGGGGTGGGCCTGAGCAGTTCTTC. J is TRBJ2-1 and V is TRBV29-1, with 10 positions matching TRBD2. CDR1 SQVTM and CDR2 ANQGSEA come from the germline V gene. The length of the CDR3 is 14 residues. The trim removed 7 bases at V and 9 bases at J, leaving 12 bases unmatched.

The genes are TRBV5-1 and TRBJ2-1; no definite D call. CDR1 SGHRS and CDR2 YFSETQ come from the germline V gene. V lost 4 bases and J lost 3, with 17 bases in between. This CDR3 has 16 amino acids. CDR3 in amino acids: CASSLIELSGYNEQFF. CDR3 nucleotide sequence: TGCGCCAGCAGCCTGATCGAGCTATCAGGCTACAATGAGCAGTTCTTC.

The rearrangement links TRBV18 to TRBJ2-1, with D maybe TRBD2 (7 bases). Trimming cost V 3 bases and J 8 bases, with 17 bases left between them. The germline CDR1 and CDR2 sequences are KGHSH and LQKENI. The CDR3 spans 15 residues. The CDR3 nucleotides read TGTGCCAGCTCACCTTACCAGCGGGACATCCATGAGCAGTTCTTC. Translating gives CASSPYQRDIHEQFF.

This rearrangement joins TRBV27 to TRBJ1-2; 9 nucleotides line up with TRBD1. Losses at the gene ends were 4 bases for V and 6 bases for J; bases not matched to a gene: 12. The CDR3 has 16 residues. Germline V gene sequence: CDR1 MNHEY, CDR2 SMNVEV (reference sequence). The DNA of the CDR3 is TGTGCCAGCAGTTCCGGATTTTACAGGGGGCAACATGGCTACACCTTC. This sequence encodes CASSSGFYRGQHGYTF.

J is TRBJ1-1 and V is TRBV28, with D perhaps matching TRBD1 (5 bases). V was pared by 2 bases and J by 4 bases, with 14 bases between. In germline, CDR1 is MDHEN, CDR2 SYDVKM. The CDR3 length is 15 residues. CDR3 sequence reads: CASSLRDLRGTEAFF. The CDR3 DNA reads TGTGCCAGCAGTTTAAGGGACCTGCGGGGCACTGAAGCTTTCTTT.

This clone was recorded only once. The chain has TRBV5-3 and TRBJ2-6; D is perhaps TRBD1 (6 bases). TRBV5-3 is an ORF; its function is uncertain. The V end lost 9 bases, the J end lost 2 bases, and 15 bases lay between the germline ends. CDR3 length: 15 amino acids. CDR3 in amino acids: CAILWKGAGANVLTF. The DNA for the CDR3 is TGTGCCATATTGTGGAAGGGGGCTGGGGCCAACGTCCTGACTTTC.

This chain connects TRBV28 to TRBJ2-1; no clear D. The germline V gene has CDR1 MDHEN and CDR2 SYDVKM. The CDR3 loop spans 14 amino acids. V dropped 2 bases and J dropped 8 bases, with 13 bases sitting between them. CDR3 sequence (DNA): TGTGCCAGCAGTTTAGCAGACCAGGCGCATGAGCAGTTCTTC. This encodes CASSLADQAHEQFF.

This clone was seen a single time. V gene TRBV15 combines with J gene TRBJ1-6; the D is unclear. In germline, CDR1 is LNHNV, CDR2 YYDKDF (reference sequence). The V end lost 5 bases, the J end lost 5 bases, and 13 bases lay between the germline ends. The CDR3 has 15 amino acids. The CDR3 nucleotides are TGTGCCACCAGCCTTTCCTCCAACAATAATTCACCCCTCCACTTT. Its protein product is CATSLSSNNNSPLHF.

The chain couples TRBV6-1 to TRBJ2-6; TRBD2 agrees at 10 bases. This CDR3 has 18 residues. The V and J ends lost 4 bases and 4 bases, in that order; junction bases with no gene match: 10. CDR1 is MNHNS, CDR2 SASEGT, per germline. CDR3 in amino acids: CASSGTSGTVGGANVLTF. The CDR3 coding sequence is TGTGCCAGCAGTGGGACTAGCGGCACCGTGGGAGGGGCCAACGTCCTGACTTTC.

Here the CDR3 reads CASSEPRDSYSNQPQHF. CDR3 DNA sequence: TGTGCCAGCAGTGAACCCCGAGACAGTTATAGCAATCAGCCCCAGCATTTT. V gene TRBV6-1 combines with J gene TRBJ1-5; TRBD1 might be the D (5 bases). CDR3 length equals 17 residues. Germline CDR1 reads MNHNS; CDR2 reads SASEGT. V shed 2 bases and J shed 0 bases, with 14 bases lying between them.

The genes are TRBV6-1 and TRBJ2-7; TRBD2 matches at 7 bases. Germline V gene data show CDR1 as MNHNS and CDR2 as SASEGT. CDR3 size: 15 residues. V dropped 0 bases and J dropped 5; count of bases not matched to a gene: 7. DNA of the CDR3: TGTGCCAGCAGTGAAGCCGGCGGGAGCCTTGACGAGCAGTACTTC. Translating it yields CASSEAGGSLDEQYF.

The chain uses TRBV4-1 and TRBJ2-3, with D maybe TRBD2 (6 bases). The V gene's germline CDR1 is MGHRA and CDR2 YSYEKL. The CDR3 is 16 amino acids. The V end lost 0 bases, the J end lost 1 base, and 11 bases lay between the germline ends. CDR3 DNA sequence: TGCGCCAGCAGCCAAGATCCCGGGGGTGGCACAGATACGCAGTATTTT. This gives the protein CASSQDPGGGTDTQYF.

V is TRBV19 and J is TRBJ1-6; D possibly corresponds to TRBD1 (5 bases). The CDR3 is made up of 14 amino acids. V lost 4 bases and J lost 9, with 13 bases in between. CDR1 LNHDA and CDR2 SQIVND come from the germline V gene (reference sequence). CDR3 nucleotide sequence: TGTGCCAGTAGTAGTCAGGGATCTCCTTCACCCCTCCACTTT. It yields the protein CASSSQGSPSPLHF.

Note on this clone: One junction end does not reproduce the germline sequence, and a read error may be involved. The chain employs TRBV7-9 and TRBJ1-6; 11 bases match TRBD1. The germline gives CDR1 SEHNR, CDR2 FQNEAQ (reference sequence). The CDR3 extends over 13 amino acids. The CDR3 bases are TGTGCCAGCAGCTTAGGGGGTCTTAGGGACAGGGGGTTT. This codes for CASSLGGLRDRGF. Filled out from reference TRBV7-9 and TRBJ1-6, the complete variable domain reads DTGVSQNPRHKITKRGQNVTFRCDPISEHNRLYWYRQTLGQGPEFLTYFQNEAQLEKSRLLSDRFSAERPKGSFSTLEIQRTEQGDSAMYLCASSLGGLRDRGFGNGTRLTVT.

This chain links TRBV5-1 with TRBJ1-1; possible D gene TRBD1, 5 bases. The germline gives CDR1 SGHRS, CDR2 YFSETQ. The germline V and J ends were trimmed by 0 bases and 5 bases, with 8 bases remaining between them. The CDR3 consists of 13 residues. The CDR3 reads CASSLGGRTEAFF. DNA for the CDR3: TGCGCCAGCAGCTTGGGGGGCCGGACTGAAGCTTTCTTT.

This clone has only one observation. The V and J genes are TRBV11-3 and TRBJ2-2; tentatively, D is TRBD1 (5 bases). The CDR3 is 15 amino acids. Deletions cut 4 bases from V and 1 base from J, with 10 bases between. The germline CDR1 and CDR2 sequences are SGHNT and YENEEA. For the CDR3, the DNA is TGTGCCAGCAGCTCATGGGGCAAGAACACCGGGGAGCTGTTTTTT. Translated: CASSSWGKNTGELFF. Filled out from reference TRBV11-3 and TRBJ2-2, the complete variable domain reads EAGVVQSPRYKIIEKKQPVAFWCNPISGHNTLYWYLQNLGQGPELLIRYENEEAVDDSQLPKDRFSAERLKGVDSTLKIQPAELGDSAVYLCASSSWGKNTGELFFGEGSRLTVL.

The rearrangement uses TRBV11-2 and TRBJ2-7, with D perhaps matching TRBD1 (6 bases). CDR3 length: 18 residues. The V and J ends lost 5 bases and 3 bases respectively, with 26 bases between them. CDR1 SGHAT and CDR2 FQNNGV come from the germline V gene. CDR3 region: CASSGGSTGYRKIYEQYF. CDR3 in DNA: TGTGCCAGCAGCGGAGGCTCGACAGGCTACCGAAAAATCTACGAGCAGTACTTC. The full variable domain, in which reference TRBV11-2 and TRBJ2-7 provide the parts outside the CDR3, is EAGVAQSPRYKIIEKRQSVAFWCNPISGHATLYWYQQILGQGPKLLIQFQNNGVVDDSQLPKDRFSAERLKGVDSTLKIQPAKLEDSAVYLCASSGGSTGYRKIYEQYFGPGTRLTVT.

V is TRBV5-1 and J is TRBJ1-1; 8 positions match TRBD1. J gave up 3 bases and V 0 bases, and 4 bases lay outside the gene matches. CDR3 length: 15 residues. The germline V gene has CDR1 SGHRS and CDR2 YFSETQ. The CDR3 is CASSLGTGSDTEAFF. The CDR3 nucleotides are TGCGCCAGCAGCTTGGGGACAGGGTCGGACACTGAAGCTTTCTTT.

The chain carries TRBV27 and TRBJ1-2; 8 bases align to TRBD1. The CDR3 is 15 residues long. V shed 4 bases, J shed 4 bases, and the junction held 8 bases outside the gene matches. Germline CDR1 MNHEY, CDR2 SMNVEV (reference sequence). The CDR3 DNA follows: TGTGCCAGCAGTTATAGGGGGACAGGCCTCTATGGCTACACCTTC. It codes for CASSYRGTGLYGYTF.

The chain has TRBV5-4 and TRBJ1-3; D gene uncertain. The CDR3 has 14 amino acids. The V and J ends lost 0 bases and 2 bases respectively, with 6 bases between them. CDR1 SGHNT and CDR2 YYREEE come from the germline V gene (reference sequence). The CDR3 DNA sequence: TGTGCCAGCAGCTTGGAATCGGCTGGAAACACCATATATTTT. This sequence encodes CASSLESAGNTIYF.

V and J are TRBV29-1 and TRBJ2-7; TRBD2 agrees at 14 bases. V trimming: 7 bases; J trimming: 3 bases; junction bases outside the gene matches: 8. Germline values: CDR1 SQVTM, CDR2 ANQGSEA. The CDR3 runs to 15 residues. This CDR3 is CSAEGLAGAVYEQYF. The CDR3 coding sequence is TGCAGCGCCGAGGGACTAGCGGGAGCGGTCTACGAGCAGTACTTC.

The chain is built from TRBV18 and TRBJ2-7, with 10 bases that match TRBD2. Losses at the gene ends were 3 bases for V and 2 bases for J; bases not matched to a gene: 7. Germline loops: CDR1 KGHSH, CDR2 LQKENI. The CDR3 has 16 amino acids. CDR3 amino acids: CASSPVGGTSAYEQYF. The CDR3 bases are TGTGCCAGCTCACCGGTCGGCGGGACTAGCGCCTACGAGCAGTACTTC.

This chain's CDR3 is CASRSPGSGANVLTF. CDR3 sequence (DNA): TGCGCCAGCAGATCGCCCGGTTCTGGGGCCAACGTCCTGACTTTC. V usage is TRBV4-1 and J usage is TRBJ2-6; D gene unclear. Germline V lookup: CDR1 MGHRA, CDR2 YSYEKL. The CDR3 runs to 15 residues. The V and J ends lost 6 bases and 1 base respectively, with 10 bases between them.

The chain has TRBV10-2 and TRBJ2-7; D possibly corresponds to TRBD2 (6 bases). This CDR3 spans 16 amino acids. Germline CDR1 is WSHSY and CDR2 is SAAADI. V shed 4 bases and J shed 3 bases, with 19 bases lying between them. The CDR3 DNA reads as TGCGCCAGCAGTGTTTCGGGACTCGACGGGAACTACGAGCAGTACTTC. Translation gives CASSVSGLDGNYEQYF.

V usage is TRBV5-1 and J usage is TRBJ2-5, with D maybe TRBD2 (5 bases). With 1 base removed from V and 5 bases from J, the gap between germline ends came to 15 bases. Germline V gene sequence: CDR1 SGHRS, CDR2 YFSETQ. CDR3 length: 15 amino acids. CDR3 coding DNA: TGCGCCAGCAGCTTGTATGGCCCCGGGGAGGAGACCCAGTACTTC. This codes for CASSLYGPGEETQYF.